These 12 T cell receptor beta chains were sequenced from one sample in a study of cytomegalovirus exposure and HLA in healthy donors. Primers for the PCR totalled 60 Vbeta and 13 Jbeta. TCRdb's table, derived via immunoSEQ multiplex PCR, lists solely in-frame clones and lacks some. The sample lists 150,000 to 200,000 clones, roughly 81% occurring once. Material: PBMCs. The receptors were gathered from a woman aged 18-29 years in good health and CMV-seropositive.

This chain uses TRBV7-8 with TRBJ2-2; tentative D call: TRBD1 (6 bases). Germline-derived CDR1 and CDR2 are SGHVS and FQNEAQ. The CDR3 has 16 residues. The V end lost 0 bases, the J end lost 1 base, and 9 bases lay between the germline ends. The CDR3 region is CASSLATGRNTGELFF. The CDR3 DNA follows: TGTGCCAGCAGCTTAGCAACAGGGAGGAACACCGGGGAGCTGTTTTTT.

The chain is built from TRBV28 and TRBJ2-1, with D unresolved. Trimming removed 6 bases at V and 4 bases at J, with 4 bases between. There are 11 residues in the CDR3. Germline CDR1 MDHEN, CDR2 SYDVKM. The CDR3 sequence: CASSKYNEQFF. The DNA for the CDR3 is TGTGCCAGCAGCAAATACAATGAGCAGTTCTTC.

The chain recombines TRBV2 with TRBJ1-5; D is unclear. Per germline, CDR1 SNHLY and CDR2 FYNNEI. Trimming shortened V by 8 bases and J by 4 bases, and 15 bases separated the two germline ends. This CDR3 has 14 residues. CDR3 DNA: TGTGCCAGCGGAACGGAGACGGCAAATCAGCCCCAGCATTTT. Encoded protein: CASGTETANQPQHF.

V is TRBV9 and J is TRBJ2-3; 12 bases map to TRBD2. The V gene end was trimmed by 3 bases and the J gene end by 6 bases; junction bases not matched to a gene: 5. The CDR3 consists of 15 residues. Germline lookup yields CDR1 SGDLS and CDR2 YYNGEE. The CDR3 spells CASSAELAGGDTQYF. The CDR3 DNA sequence: TGTGCCAGCAGCGCAGAACTAGCGGGGGGCGATACGCAGTATTTT.

The chain has TRBV7-9 and TRBJ2-1; 9 bases line up with TRBD1. V lost 4 bases and J lost 4; bases outside the gene matches: 11. The germline V gene encodes CDR1 SEHNR and CDR2 FQNEAQ (reference sequence). CDR3 size: 17 residues. Here the CDR3 reads CASSSDEQGAGYNEQFF. DNA of the CDR3: TGTGCCAGCAGCTCAGACGAACAGGGGGCGGGATACAATGAGCAGTTCTTC.

This clone appeared once. This chain links TRBV2 with TRBJ2-7, with D uncertain. With 3 bases removed from V and 5 bases from J, the gap between germline ends came to 8 bases. The germline V gene has CDR1 SNHLY and CDR2 FYNNEI. This CDR3 spans 12 amino acids. CDR3 sequence (DNA): TGTGCCAGCAGTGAGATACGGGACGAGCAGTACTTC. It yields the protein CASSEIRDEQYF.

The chain is built from TRBV18 and TRBJ2-7; D unresolved. Germline CDR1 and CDR2: KGHSH and LQKENI. The CDR3 length is 14 residues. Trimming pared 6 bases from V and 5 bases from J, leaving 17 bases between. The CDR3 region has the DNA TGTGCCAGCTCCAGCGAAACCCTCCGAAACGAGCAGTACTTC. It is translated as CASSSETLRNEQYF.

The chain recombines TRBV6-5 with TRBJ2-5, with unresolved D. CDR1 and CDR2 (germline): MNHEY, SVGAGI. With 8 bases removed from V and 5 bases from J, the gap between germline ends came to 15 bases. The CDR3 extends over 13 amino acids. The CDR3 nucleotides read TGTGCCAGCCGGTCCTCACTCGGGGAGACCCAGTACTTC. Residues: CASRSSLGETQYF.

This clone is a singleton in its sample. This chain joins TRBV5-5 and TRBJ1-2; TRBD1 aligns across 10 bases. The CDR3 totals 17 residues. Trimming at V came to 3 bases and at J to 2 bases, leaving 10 bases not matched to a gene. CDR1 and CDR2 from the germline V gene are SGHKS and YYEKEE (reference sequence). The chain's CDR3 is CASSWRGTGDRNYGYTF. CDR3 bases: TGTGCCAGCAGCTGGAGGGGGACAGGGGATCGGAACTATGGCTACACCTTC.

This chain joins TRBV25-1 and TRBJ2-6; 9 bases are a match to TRBD2. Germline values: CDR1 MGHDK, CDR2 SYGVNS. J lost 0 bases, V lost 6 bases, and 6 bases had no gene match. The CDR3 contains 17 residues. The CDR3 nucleotides read TGTGCCAGCAGCAATAGCGGGGGACTCTCTGGGGCCAACGTCCTGACTTTC. This translates into CASSNSGGLSGANVLTF. Full variable domain (rest looked up from reference TRBV25-1 and TRBJ2-6): EADIYQTPRYLVIGTGKKITLECSQTMGHDKMYWYQQDPGMELHLIHYSYGVNSTEKGDLSSESTVSRIRTEHFPLTLESARPSHTSQYLCASSNSGGLSGANVLTFGAGSRLTVL.

The gene calls are TRBV28 and TRBJ1-5; D is ambiguous. CDR3 length: 16 residues. Trimming took off 8 bases at V and 3 bases at J, with 20 bases between the two ends. Germline V gives CDR1 MDHEN, CDR2 SYDVKM. The CDR3 DNA follows: TGTGCCAGCGGAGGGAAGGCAGGAGGCTTCAATCAGCCCCAGCATTTT. Translation: CASGGKAGGFNQPQHF.

The chain has TRBV7-6 and TRBJ1-5, with 10 bases identical to TRBD1. With V trimmed by 4 bases and J by 0 bases, 9 bases remained unmatched. The CDR3 has 18 amino acids. CDR1 and CDR2 (germline): SGHVS, FNYEAQ. CDR3 sequence: CASSWDRDRGNSNQPQHF. The DNA for the CDR3 is TGTGCCAGCAGCTGGGACCGGGACAGGGGTAATAGCAATCAGCCCCAGCATTTT.